A selection of T cell receptor beta chains follows, all from one sample in a study of siplizumab effects on memory and regulatory T cells. Only in-frame clones appear in the TCRdb table, and some are missing; sequencing was by immunoSEQ multiplex PCR. The sample includes approximately 94,000 clones, about 91% of them seen just once. The specimen was CD4+ T cells sorted from blood. These receptor sequences come from a human donor in good health. CDR3s include the opening cysteine and the closing phenylalanine or tryptophan. Fields, in order: V gene, D gene, J gene, CDR3 DNA, CDR3 protein. A D gene is named only where the DNA matches it firmly.

>TRBV10-3|.|TRBJ2-2
TGTGCCATCAAACAAAATCAGCCGGGCGGGGAGCTGTTTTTT
CAIKQNQPGGELFF
>TRBV5-1|.|TRBJ1-5
TGCGCCAGCAGCTTGGGTTCGGGGGGCAATCAGCCCCAGCATTTT
CASSLGSGGNQPQHF
>TRBV9|.|TRBJ1-3
TGTGCCAGCAGCGTAGGGGGCGGGAGTTCTGGAAACACCATATATTTT
CASSVGGGSSGNTIYF
>TRBV20-1|.|TRBJ1-2
TGCAGTGCCCCAGGGGCTGGCTACACCTTC
CSAPGAGYTF
>TRBV6-6|.|TRBJ2-1
TGTGCCAGCGCCCTCCCCGCGGGTCGGGGAACTGGTGAGCAGTTCTTC
CASALPAGRGTGEQFF
>TRBV27|.|TRBJ1-2
TGTGCCAGCAACAATGGCTACACCTTC
CASNNGYTF
>TRBV6-4|.|TRBJ1-1
TGTGCCAGCAGTGACCAGGTGAACACTGAAGCTTTCTTT
CASSDQVNTEAFF
>TRBV11-2|.|TRBJ1-1
TGTGCCAGCAGCTTCGACACAAACACTGAAGCTTTCTTT
CASSFDTNTEAFF
>TRBV2|.|TRBJ2-6
TGTGCCAGCAGGAAATCCTCTGGGGCCAACGTCCTGACTTTC
CASRKSSGANVLTF
>TRBV18|.|TRBJ2-5
TGTGCCAGCTATTCGGTCTTTCAAGGGACCCAGTACTTC
CASYSVFQGTQYF
>TRBV7-2|TRBD2|TRBJ2-7
TGTGCCAGCAGCACCTTAGCGGGGACGTCCTACGAGCAGTACTTC
CASSTLAGTSYEQYF
>TRBV5-4|.|TRBJ1-2
TGTGCCAGCAGCCTCCGGGACGGACTTAACTATGGCTACACCTTC
CASSLRDGLNYGYTF
>TRBV4-2|TRBD2|TRBJ2-1
TGTGCCAGCAGCCAAGAAACCCGGCGGGGGGATCTATACAATGAGCAGTTCTTC
CASSQETRRGDLYNEQFF
>TRBV19|.|TRBJ1-1
TGTGCCAGTAGTCCCTTAAAGGTCACTGAAGCTTTCTTT
CASSPLKVTEAFF
>TRBV11-3|.|TRBJ1-1
TGTGCCAGCAGCTTAGTTCATAGGGGGTGGACTGAAGCTTTCTTT
CASSLVHRGWTEAFF
>TRBV27|.|TRBJ2-7
TGTGCCAGCCGACCGAACTCCTACGAGCAGTACTTC
CASRPNSYEQYF
>TRBV25-1|.|TRBJ1-2
TGTGCCAGCAGTGAGCAGGGGAGGGAATTCGGCTACACCTTC
CASSEQGREFGYTF